The TCR beta chain under discussion was sequenced for a study of blood T cell repertoires in COVID-19 (dated by TCRdb to about 2020). For the wider study: Collaborator samples came from the United States, Italy and Spain and covered acute and convalescent phases of COVID-19. Samples were obtained from the ongoing ImmuneRACE study (first 160 participants) and from 1,000 to 1,500 subjects provided by 6 global collaborators. Sample metadata almost always included a de-identified subject ID, COVID-19 status, age in years and sex. Where available, HLA class I and class II types were obtained from metadata supplied by the sample provider rather than from assay-based typing. The repertoires were made available in a free public database intended to serve as a resource for research on the immune response to SARS-CoV-2. Deeply sampled blood TCRbeta repertoires from subjects exposed to, actively infected with, or recovered from COVID-19 were included in the dataset. The material from the prospective study consisted of cDNA or gDNA derived from T cells, B-cell-depleted T cells, or PBMCs. Results the study describes overall, beyond this receptor: The quantity of clinical and demographic metadata differed by source and by participant and was supplied without curation.

TCRbeta CDR3 regions were amplified from genomic DNA by means of the immunoSEQ Assay, a bias-controlled multiplex PCR. The study's processing was this. Within the assay, amplification of reference gene primers was used to estimate how many nucleated cells each sample contained. To quantify the absolute abundance of each unique TCRbeta CDR3 rearrangement, sequence reads were collapsed and filtered. For each sample, productive Simpson clonality was calculated by taking the square root of Simpson's diversity index across productive rearrangements. TCRdb retrieved this table from immuneACCESS and kept in-frame rearrangements only. Not all clones are present; in checked studies, unresolved V genes account for under half, and no reason is known for the remainder. D and trimming come from the DNA, and the V and J calls and clone size come from that table. Here the sample has 380,000 or so clones; roughly 90% occur a single time. Jointly, the top ten make up 1.2% of the sample.

The collaborating institutions used their own protocols to collect whole blood in K2EDTA tubes. Collaborator samples were shipped for TCRbeta analysis as frozen whole blood, isolated PBMCs, or DNA extracted from either sample type. Comments on this clone: This receptor's antigen is unknown. No qualities accompany the bases; no much larger clone lies one base away.

The CDR3 runs 13 residues from the cysteine to the phenylalanine. The sequence is cut down to CDR3 DNA, 39 bases in frame from base 1. V loses 5 bases, J loses 8 bases, and the germline ends lie 13 bases apart. Per the germline V gene, SGHTA is the CDR1 and FQGNSA is the CDR2. The receptor comes from a man aged 35 to 55 with acute or convalescent COVID-19. The V and J genes are TRBV7-2 and TRBJ2-1; D gene: possibly TRBD2, on 7 matching bases. The sample taken for sequencing was peripheral blood. In nucleotides, the sequence is TGTGCCAGCAGCCGGACTAGGGGGGATGAGCAGTTCTTC. The translation is CASSRTRGDEQFF.